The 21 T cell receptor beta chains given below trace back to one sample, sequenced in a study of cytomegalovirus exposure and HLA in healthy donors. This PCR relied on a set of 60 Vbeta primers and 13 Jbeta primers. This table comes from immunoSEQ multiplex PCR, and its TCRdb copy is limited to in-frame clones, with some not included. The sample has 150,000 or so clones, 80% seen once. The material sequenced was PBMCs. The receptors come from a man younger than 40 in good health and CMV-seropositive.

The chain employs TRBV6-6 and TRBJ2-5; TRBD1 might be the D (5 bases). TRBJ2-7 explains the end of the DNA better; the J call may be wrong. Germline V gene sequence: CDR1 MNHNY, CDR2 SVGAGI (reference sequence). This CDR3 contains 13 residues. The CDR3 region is CASSYDRAYEQYF. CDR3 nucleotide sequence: TGTGCCAGCAGTTACGACAGAGCCTACGAGCAGTACTTC.

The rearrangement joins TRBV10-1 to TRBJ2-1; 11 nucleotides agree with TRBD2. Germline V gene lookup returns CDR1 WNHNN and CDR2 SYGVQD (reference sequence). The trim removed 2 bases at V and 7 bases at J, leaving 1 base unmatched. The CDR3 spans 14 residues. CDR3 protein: CASSEGTSGNEQFF. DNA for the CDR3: TGCGCCAGCAGTGAGGGGACTAGCGGTAATGAGCAGTTCTTC.

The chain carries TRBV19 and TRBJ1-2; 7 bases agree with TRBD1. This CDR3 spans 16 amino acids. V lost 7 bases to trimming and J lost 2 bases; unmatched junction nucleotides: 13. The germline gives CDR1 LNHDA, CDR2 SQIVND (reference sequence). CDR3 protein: CASTFYLSGQNYGYTF. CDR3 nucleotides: TGTGCCAGTACCTTCTATTTGTCGGGACAGAACTATGGCTACACCTTC.

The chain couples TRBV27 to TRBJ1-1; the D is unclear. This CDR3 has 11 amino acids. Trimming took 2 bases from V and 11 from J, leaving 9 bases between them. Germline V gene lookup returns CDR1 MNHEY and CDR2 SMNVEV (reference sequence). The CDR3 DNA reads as TGTGCCAGCAGTTTAATGGGCAGGGCTTTCTTT. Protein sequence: CASSLMGRAFF.

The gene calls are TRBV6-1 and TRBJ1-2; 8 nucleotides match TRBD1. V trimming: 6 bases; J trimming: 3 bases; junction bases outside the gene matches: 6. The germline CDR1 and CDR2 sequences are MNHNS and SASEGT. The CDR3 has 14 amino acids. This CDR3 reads CASRRTGYDYGYTF. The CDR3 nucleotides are TGTGCCAGCAGACGGACAGGGTACGACTATGGCTACACCTTC.

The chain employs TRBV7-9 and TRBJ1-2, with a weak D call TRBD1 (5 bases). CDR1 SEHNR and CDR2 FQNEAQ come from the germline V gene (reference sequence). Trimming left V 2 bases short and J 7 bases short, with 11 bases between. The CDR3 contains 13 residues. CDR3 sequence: CASSLPGDAGYTF. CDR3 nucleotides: TGTGCCAGCAGCTTACCGGGGGATGCTGGCTACACCTTC.

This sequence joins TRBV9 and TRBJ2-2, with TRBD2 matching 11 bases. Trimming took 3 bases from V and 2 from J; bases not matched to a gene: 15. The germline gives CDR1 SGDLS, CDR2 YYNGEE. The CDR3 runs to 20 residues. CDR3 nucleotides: TGTGCCAGCAGCGCTCAAGGCCTAGCGGGAGGAATAATCAACACCGGGGAGCTGTTTTTT. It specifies CASSAQGLAGGIINTGELFF.

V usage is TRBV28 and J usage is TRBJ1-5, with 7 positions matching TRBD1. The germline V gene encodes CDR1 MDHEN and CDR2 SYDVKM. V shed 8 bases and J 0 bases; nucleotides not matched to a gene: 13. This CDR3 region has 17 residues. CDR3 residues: CASHSLRDRYSNQPQHF. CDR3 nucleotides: TGTGCCAGCCATTCCCTCCGGGACAGATATAGCAATCAGCCCCAGCATTTT.

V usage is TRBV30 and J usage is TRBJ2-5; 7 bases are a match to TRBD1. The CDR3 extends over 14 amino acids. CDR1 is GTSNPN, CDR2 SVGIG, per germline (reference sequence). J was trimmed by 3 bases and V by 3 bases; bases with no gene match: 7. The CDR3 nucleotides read TGTGCCTGGAGAACAGGGACAGTTAAAGAGACCCAGTACTTC. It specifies CAWRTGTVKETQYF.

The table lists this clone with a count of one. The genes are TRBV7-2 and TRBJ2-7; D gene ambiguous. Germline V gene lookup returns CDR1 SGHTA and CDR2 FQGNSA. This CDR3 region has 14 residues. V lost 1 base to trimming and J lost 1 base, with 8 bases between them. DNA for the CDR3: TGTGCCAGCAGCTTAGTGAAGAGTTCCTACGAGCAGTACTTC. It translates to CASSLVKSSYEQYF.

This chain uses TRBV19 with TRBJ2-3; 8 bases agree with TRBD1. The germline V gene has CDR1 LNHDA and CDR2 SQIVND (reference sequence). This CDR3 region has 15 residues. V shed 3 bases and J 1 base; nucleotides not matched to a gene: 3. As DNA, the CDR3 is TGTGCCAGTAGTATCAGGGGGCACCGCACAGATACGCAGTATTTT. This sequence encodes CASSIRGHRTDTQYF. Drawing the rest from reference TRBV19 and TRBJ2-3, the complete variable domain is DGGITQSPKYLFRKEGQNVTLSCEQNLNHDAMYWYRQDPGQGLRLIYYSQIVNDFQKGDIAEGYSVSREKKESFPLTVTSAQKNPTAFYLCASSIRGHRTDTQYFGPGTRLTVL.

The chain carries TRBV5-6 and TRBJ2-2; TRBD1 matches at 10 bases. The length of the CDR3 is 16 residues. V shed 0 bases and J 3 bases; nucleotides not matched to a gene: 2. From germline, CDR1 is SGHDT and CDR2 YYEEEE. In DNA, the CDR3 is TGTGCCAGCAGCTTGGCCGACAGGGGGCACACCGGGGAGCTGTTTTTT. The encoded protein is CASSLADRGHTGELFF.

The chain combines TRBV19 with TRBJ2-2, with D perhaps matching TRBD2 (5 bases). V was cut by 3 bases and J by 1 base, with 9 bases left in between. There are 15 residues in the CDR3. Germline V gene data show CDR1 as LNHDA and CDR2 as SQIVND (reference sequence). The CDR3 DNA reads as TGTGCCAGTAGTATTTGGACTGTGAACACCGGGGAGCTGTTTTTT. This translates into CASSIWTVNTGELFF.

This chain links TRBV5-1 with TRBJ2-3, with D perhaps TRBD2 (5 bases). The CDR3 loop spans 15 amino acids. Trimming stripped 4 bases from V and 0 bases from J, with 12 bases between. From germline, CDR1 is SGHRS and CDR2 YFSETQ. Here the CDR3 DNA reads TGCGCCAGCAGCCCCATGTCGGGAAGCACAGATACGCAGTATTTT. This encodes CASSPMSGSTDTQYF.

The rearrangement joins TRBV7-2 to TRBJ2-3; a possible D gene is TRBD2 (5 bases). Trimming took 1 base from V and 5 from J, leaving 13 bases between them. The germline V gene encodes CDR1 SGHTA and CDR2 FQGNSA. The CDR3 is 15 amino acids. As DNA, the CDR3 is TGTGCCAGCAGCTTAGTGAGCGGTCCATTAGATACGCAGTATTTT. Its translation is CASSLVSGPLDTQYF.

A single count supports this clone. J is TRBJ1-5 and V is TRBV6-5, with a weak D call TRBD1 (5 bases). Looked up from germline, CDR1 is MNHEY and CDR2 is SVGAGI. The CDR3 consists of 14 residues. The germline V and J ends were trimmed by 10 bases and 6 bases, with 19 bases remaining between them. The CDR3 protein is CATSASGPRQPQHF. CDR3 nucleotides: TGTGCCACCTCAGCTTCAGGGCCCCGTCAGCCCCAGCATTTT.

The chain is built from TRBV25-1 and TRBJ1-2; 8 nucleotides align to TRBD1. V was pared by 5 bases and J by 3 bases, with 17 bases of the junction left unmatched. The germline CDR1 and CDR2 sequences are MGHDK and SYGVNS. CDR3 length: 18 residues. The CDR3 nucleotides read TGTGCCAGCAGTTCATATACGGACAGGGAAGGAGGAGACTATGGCTACACCTTC. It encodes CASSSYTDREGGDYGYTF.

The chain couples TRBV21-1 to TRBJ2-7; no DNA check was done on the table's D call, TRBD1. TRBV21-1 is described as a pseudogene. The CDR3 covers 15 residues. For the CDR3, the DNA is TGTGCCAGCAGCAAAAGACCGGGACAGATCTACGAGCAGTACTTC. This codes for CASSKRPGQIYEQYF.

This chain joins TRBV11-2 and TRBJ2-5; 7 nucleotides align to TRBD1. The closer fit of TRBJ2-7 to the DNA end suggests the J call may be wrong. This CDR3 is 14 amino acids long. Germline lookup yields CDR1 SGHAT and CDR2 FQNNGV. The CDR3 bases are TGTGCCAGCAGCTCGACAGGGATGGTTTACGAGCAGTACTTC. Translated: CASSSTGMVYEQYF.

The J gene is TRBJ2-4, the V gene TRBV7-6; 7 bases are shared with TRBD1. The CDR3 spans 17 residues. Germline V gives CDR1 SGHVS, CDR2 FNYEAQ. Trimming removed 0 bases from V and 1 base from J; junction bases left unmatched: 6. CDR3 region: CASSLAREGAAKNIQYF. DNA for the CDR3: TGTGCCAGCAGCTTAGCAAGAGAGGGGGCGGCCAAAAACATTCAGTACTTC. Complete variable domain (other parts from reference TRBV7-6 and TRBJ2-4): GAGVSQSPRYKVTKRGQDVALRCDPISGHVSLYWYRQALGQGPEFLTYFNYEAQQDKSGLPNDRFSAERPEGSISTLTIQRTEQRDSAMYRCASSLAREGAAKNIQYFGAGTRLSVL.

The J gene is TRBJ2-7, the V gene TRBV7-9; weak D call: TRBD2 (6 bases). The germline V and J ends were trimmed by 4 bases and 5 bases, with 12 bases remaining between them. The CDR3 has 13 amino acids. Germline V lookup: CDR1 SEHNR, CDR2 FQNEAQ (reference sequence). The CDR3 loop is CASSSGLWDEQYF. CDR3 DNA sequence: TGTGCCAGCAGCTCGGGACTCTGGGACGAGCAGTACTTC.